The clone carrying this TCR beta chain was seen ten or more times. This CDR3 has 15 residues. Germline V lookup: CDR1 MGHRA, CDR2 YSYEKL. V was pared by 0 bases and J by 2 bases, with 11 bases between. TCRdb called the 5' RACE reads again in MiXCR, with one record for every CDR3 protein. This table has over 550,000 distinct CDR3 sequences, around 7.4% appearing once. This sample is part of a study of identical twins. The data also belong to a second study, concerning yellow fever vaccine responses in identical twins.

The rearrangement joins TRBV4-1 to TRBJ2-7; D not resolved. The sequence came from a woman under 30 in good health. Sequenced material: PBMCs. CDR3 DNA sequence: TGCGCCAGCAGCCAAGAGCCCAACTTGGCCTACGAGCAGTACTTC. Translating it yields CASSQEPNLAYEQYF.